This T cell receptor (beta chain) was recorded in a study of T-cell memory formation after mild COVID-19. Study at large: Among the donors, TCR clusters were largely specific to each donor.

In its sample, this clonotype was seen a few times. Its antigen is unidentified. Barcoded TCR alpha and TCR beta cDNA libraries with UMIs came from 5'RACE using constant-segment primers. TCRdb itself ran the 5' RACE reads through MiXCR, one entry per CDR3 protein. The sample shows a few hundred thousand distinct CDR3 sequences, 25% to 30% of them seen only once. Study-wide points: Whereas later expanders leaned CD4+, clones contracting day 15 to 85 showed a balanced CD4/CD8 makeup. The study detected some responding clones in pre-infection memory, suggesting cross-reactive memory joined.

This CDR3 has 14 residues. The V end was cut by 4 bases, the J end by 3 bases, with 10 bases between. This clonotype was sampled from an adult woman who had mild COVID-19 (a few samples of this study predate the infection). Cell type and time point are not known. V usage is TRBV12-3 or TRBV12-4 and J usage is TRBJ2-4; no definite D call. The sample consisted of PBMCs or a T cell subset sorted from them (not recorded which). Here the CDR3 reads CASSSAWGKNIQYF. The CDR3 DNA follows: TGTGCCAGCAGTTCCGCTTGGGGCAAAAACATTCAGTACTTC.